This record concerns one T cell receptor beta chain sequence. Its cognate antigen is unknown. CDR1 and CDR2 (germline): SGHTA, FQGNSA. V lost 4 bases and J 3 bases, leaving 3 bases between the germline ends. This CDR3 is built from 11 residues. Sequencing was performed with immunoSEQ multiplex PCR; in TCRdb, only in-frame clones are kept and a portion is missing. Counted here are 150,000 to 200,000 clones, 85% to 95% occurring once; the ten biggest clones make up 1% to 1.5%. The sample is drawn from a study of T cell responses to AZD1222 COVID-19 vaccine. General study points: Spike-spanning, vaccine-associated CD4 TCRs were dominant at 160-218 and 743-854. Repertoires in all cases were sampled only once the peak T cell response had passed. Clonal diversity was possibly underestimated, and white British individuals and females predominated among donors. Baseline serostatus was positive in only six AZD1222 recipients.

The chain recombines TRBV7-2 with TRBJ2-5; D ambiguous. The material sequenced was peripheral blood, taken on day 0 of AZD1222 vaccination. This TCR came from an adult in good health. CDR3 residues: CASSYKETQYF. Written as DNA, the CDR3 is TGTGCCAGCAGCTACAAAGAGACCCAGTACTTC.